This T cell receptor beta chain is drawn from a study of cytomegalovirus exposure and HLA in healthy donors. Study background: According to later analysis, the same platform produced the 100 to 150 validation and several hundred first-cohort repertoires. General observations from the study: As was reported, the classifier diagnosed cytomegalovirus status with high specificity and sensitivity. Fewer than 200 TCR beta chains were listed as cytomegalovirus-associated.

Clones were read by immunoSEQ multiplex PCR, and TCRdb kept only the in-frame ones, dropping some. Found here are about 240,000 clones, 80% to 90% of them singletons; the top ten hold roughly 2.5%. J gave up 0 bases and V 8 bases, and 2 bases lay outside the gene matches. The germline V gene encodes CDR1 SNHLY and CDR2 FYNNEI. The CDR3 loop spans 14 amino acids. On this clone itself: Its target is not known.

The sample taken for sequencing was PBMCs. The chain has TRBV2 and TRBJ2-7, with 12 positions matching TRBD1. This clonotype was obtained from a man aged 18 to 29 in good health and CMV-seronegative. As DNA, the CDR3 is TGTGCCAGCGGGGACAGGGGGCTCTCCTACGAGCAGTACTTC. It yields the protein CASGDRGLSYEQYF.